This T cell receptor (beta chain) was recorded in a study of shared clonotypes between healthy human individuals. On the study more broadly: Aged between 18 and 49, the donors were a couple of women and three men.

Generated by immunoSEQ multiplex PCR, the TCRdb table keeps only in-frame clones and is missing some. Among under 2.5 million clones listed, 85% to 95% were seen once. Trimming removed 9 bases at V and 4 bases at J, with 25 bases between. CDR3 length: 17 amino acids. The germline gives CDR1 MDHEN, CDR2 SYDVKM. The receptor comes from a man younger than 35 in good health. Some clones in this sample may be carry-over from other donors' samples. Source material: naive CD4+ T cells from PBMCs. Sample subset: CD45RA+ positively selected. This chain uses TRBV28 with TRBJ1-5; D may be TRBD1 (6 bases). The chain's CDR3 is CASLAPRGSRGNQPQHF. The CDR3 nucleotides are TGTGCCAGTTTGGCCCCACGAGGTTCGAGGGGGAATCAGCCCCAGCATTTT.